This entry lists 11 T cell receptor beta chains sequenced from one sample in a study of Graves' ophthalmopathy and Graves' hyperthyroidism. Amplification of the TCR beta CDR3 regions used RNA transcripts (as template). Scientists carried out first-round RT-PCR using HTBI primers and then a second-round multiplex PCR. TCRdb ran MiXCR on the multiplex PCR reads and lists one entry per CDR3 protein. The sample has hundreds of thousands of distinct CDR3 sequences, roughly 21% seen once. The material sequenced was peripheral blood. These receptors all stem from a woman aged 50 to 65 with Graves' ophthalmopathy.

This clonotype was found many times. V usage is TRBV12-3 or TRBV12-4 and J usage is TRBJ1-2; no reliable D call. The CDR3 spans 13 residues. V gave up 3 bases and J gave up 0 bases, with 5 bases separating them. The CDR3 DNA sequence: TGTGCCAGCAGTTTTGGGTCTAACTATGGCTACACCTTC. Protein product: CASSFGSNYGYTF.

This rearrangement joins TRBV4-1 to TRBJ2-7; D is uncertain. The CDR3 contains 15 residues. The V gene's germline CDR1 is MGHRA and CDR2 YSYEKL. The V and J ends lost 1 base and 3 bases respectively, with 13 bases between them. In DNA, the CDR3 is TGCGCCAGCAGCCAAGTTGTAGCCCAGAGCTACGAGCAGTACTTC. Its protein is CASSQVVAQSYEQYF.

This clonotype appeared many times. This chain uses TRBV4-1 with TRBJ1-3; no clear D gene. The CDR3 runs to 17 residues. Germline V lookup: CDR1 MGHRA, CDR2 YSYEKL. V was cut by 1 base and J by 2 bases, with 15 bases left in between. The CDR3, as DNA: TGCGCCAGCAGCCAAGGTCCCAGCGACGGAGCTGGAAACACCATATATTTT. It codes for CASSQGPSDGAGNTIYF.

This clonotype was seen repeatedly, ten times or more. The chain couples TRBV5-1 to TRBJ2-5; D uncertain. The CDR3 has 13 amino acids. Trimming cost V 6 bases and J 5 bases, with 14 bases left between them. Germline loops: CDR1 SGHRS, CDR2 YFSETQ. The CDR3 DNA is TGCGCCAGCACGGGCAGGCTGGGGGAGACCCAGTACTTC. Protein sequence: CASTGRLGETQYF.

Many counts were recorded for this clonotype. The chain has TRBV30 and TRBJ1-2; D remains unclear. The CDR3 contains 13 residues. Trimming removed 4 bases from V and 4 bases from J, with 13 bases in between. Germline assignment: CDR1 GTSNPN and CDR2 SVGIG (reference sequence). The CDR3 region has the DNA TGTGCCTGGATGAAGAGCACTTTCTATGGCTACACCTTC. It is translated as CAWMKSTFYGYTF.

The CDR3 DNA reads TGTGCCAGCAGTTCACAACAGGGATATCGGTATCAGCCCCAGCATTTT. Protein product: CASSSQQGYRYQPQHF. This rearrangement joins TRBV12-3 or TRBV12-4 to TRBJ1-5; the D gene is possibly TRBD1 (6 bases). Trimming took 4 bases from V and 5 from J, leaving 18 bases between them. The CDR3 has 16 residues.

This clonotype was counted many times. This CDR3 is CAITAQPEETQYF. CDR3 coding DNA: TGTGCCATCACTGCCCAGCCTGAGGAGACCCAGTACTTC. This chain uses TRBV10-3 with TRBJ2-5; D gene uncertain. The CDR3 has 13 amino acids. V lost 7 bases, J lost 5 bases, and 14 bases lay in between. Germline V gives CDR1 ENHRY, CDR2 SYGVKD.

Worth noting for this clonotype: Possible read error: a much larger clone is one base away. The chain carries TRBV25-1 and TRBJ1-1, with D possibly being TRBD1 (5 bases). The V and J ends lost 4 bases and 6 bases respectively, with 12 bases between them. The CDR3 is 13 residues long. In germline, CDR1 is MGHDK, CDR2 SYGVNS. The CDR3 bases are TGTGCCAGCAGTGTAGGGGCAAGGTCTGAAGCTTTCTTT. This codes for CASSVGARSEAFF.

This clonotype occurred many times. The V call is TRBV7-3, the J call TRBJ2-2; D remains ambiguous. V was shortened by 5 bases and J by 1 base, with 8 bases between the two germline ends. CDR1 SGHTA and CDR2 FQGTGA come from the germline V gene. The CDR3 spans 14 residues. CDR3 coding DNA: TGTGCCAGCAGCGTGGTAGGGAACACCGGGGAGCTGTTTTTT. Translation gives CASSVVGNTGELFF.

This chain links TRBV7-3 with TRBJ1-2; D may be TRBD1 (6 bases). Trimming pared 5 bases from V and 6 bases from J, leaving 19 bases between. The CDR3 has 15 residues. Per germline, CDR1 SGHTA and CDR2 FQGTGA. CDR3 nucleotides: TGTGCCAGCAGCCTTACAGGGAACTTCCGCGATGGCTACACCTTC. Protein: CASSLTGNFRDGYTF.

This clonotype occurred many times. The rearrangement links TRBV19 to TRBJ2-5; 12 nucleotides align to TRBD2. Germline lookup yields CDR1 LNHDA and CDR2 SQIVND (reference sequence). CDR3 size: 15 residues. The V segment lost 4 bases and the J segment 5 bases; nucleotides outside the gene matches: 5. The CDR3 DNA reads as TGTGCCAGTAGTACTAGCGGGAGGGCCGTGGAGACCCAGTACTTC. Its protein is CASSTSGRAVETQYF. The full variable domain, with the rest looked up from reference TRBV19 and TRBJ2-5, is DGGITQSPKYLFRKEGQNVTLSCEQNLNHDAMYWYRQDPGQGLRLIYYSQIVNDFQKGDIAEGYSVSREKKESFPLTVTSAQKNPTAFYLCASSTSGRAVETQYFGPGTRLLVL.